Below, 4 T cell receptor beta chains from the same sample are listed, as sequenced in a study of blood T cell repertoires in COVID-19. TCRdb keeps only in-frame clones here, not all; method: immunoSEQ multiplex PCR. This table holds about 43,000 clones, roughly nine tenths found once. The source material was peripheral blood. The receptors derive from a woman of 80 years or more with active COVID-19.

The chain uses TRBV4-3 and TRBJ2-3; tentatively, D is TRBD1 (5 bases). Germline V CDR1 and CDR2: LGHNA, YSLEER. V lost 5 bases and J 0 bases, leaving 15 bases between the germline ends. CDR3 size: 16 residues. The CDR3 DNA reads as TGCGCCAGCAGCACCCACATCGACAGTAGCACAGATACGCAGTATTTT. This encodes CASSTHIDSSTDTQYF.

This chain links TRBV19 with TRBJ2-1, with 11 positions matching TRBD2. The CDR3 runs to 16 residues. The J segment lost 4 bases and the V segment lost 7 bases, leaving 9 bases of the junction unmatched. The germline gives CDR1 LNHDA, CDR2 SQIVND (reference sequence). CDR3: CASKEIAGGPYNEQFF. As DNA, the CDR3 is TGTGCCAGTAAGGAAATAGCGGGGGGGCCTTACAATGAGCAGTTCTTC.

CDR3 sequence reads: CATLYEQYF. The CDR3 DNA reads TGTGCCACCCTTTACGAGCAGTACTTC. This chain uses TRBV21-1 with TRBJ2-7; the table gives TRBD2 as D, unverified against the DNA. TRBV21-1 is listed as a pseudogene. This CDR3 spans 9 amino acids.

This rearrangement joins TRBV5-6 to TRBJ2-7, with D perhaps matching TRBD2 (5 bases). The V gene's germline CDR1 is SGHDT and CDR2 YYEEEE. Trimming removed 4 bases from V and 6 bases from J, with 17 bases in between. The CDR3 covers 14 residues. CDR3 sequence reads: CASSVPSGLGEQYF. For the CDR3, the DNA is TGTGCCAGCAGCGTCCCCTCGGGGTTAGGCGAGCAGTACTTC.